This T cell receptor (beta chain) was recovered during a study of CD8 T cells in ankylosing spondylitis. Whole-study results and caveats: There was a TCR beta motif, made of several highly homologous variants, that appeared characteristic of ankylosing spondylitis blood.

TCRdb recomputed calls from the 5' RACE reads with MiXCR, one row per CDR3 protein. Counted here are about 390,000 distinct CDR3 sequences, about a fifth occurring once; the ten biggest clones make up less than 20%. V lost 3 bases and J 8 bases, leaving 10 bases between the germline ends. Germline loops: CDR1 DFQATT, CDR2 SNEGSKA (reference sequence). This CDR3 spans 11 amino acids. On this clonotype: Its antigen is currently unknown.

The clonotype originates from a male donor with ankylosing spondylitis. The specimen sequenced was blood, either unsorted or a sorted T cell fraction (not recorded which). This sequence joins TRBV20-1 and TRBJ1-2; D gene ambiguous. The CDR3, as DNA: TGCAGTGCTAGCCCGGGCCGGGGCTACACCTTC. It specifies CSASPGRGYTF.